This T cell receptor (beta chain) was recorded in a study of cytotoxic CD8 clonotypes in ibrutinib-treated CLL. Across the whole study: Following treatment for a median around 11 months, range 6 to 36, response samples were then taken. Study-level points and caveats: Patients had baseline clonality above age-matched healthy donors, and this clonality moved with circulating CD8+ T-cell counts.

Researchers set a sequencing depth target of 1 in 200,000 to 1 in 1 million T cells. Assay used: immunoSEQ multiplex PCR; TCRdb lists only in-frame clones, some missing. This table holds around 160,000 clones, around nine tenths found once. Germline V lookup: CDR1 MNHNY, CDR2 SVGAGI (reference sequence). This CDR3 contains 15 residues. Trimming at V came to 2 bases and at J to 4 bases, leaving 2 bases not matched to a gene. Details on this clone: Its antigen is not known.

The sequence derives from a human donor with chronic lymphocytic leukemia. Sequencing was performed on PBMCs, taken at disease progression, from a patient treated with ibrutinib. The genes are TRBV6-6 and TRBJ1-5; 10 bases are a match to TRBD1. CDR3 nucleotides: TGTGCCAGCAGTTACGAGGGACAGGGGAATCAGCCCCAGCATTTT. It is translated as CASSYEGQGNQPQHF.